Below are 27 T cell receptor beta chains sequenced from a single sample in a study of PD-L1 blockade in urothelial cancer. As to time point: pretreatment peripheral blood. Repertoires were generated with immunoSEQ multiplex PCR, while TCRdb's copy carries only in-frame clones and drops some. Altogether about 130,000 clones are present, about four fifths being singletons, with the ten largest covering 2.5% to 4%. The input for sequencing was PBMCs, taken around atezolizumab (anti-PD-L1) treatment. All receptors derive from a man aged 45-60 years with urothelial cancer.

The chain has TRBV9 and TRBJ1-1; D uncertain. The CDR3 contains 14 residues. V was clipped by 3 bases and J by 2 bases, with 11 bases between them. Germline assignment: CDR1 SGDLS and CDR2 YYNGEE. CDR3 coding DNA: TGTGCCAGCAGCGAAAAATCCTTCAACACTGAAGCTTTCTTT. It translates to CASSEKSFNTEAFF.

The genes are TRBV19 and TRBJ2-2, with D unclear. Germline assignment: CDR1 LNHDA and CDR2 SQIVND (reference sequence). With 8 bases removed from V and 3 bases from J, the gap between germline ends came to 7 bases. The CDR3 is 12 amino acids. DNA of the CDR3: TGTGCCAGTCTCCGGGACACCGGGGAGCTGTTTTTT. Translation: CASLRDTGELFF.

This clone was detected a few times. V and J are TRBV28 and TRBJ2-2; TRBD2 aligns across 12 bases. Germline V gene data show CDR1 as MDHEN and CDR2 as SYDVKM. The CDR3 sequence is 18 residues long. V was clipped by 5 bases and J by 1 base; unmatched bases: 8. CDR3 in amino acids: CASSPGLAGSGNTGELFF. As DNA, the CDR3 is TGTGCCAGCAGTCCGGGACTAGCGGGTTCCGGGAACACCGGGGAGCTGTTTTTT.

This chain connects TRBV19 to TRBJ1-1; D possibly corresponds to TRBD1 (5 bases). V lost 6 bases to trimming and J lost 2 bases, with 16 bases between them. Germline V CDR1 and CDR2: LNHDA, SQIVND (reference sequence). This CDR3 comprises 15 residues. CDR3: CASSPDRAINTEAFF. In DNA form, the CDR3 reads TGTGCCAGTAGCCCAGACAGAGCGATAAACACTGAAGCTTTCTTT.

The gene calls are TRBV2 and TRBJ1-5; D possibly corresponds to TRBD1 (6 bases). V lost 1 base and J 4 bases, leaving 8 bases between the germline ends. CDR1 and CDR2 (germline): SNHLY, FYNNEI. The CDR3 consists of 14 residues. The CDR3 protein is CASSEGTVNQPQHF. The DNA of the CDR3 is TGTGCCAGCAGTGAAGGGACAGTGAATCAGCCCCAGCATTTT. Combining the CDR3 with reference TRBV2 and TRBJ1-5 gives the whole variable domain EPEVTQTPSHQVTQMGQEVILRCVPISNHLYFYWYRQILGQKVEFLVSFYNNEISEKSEIFDDQFSVERPDGSNFTLKIRSTKLEDSAMYFCASSEGTVNQPQHFGDGTRLSIL.

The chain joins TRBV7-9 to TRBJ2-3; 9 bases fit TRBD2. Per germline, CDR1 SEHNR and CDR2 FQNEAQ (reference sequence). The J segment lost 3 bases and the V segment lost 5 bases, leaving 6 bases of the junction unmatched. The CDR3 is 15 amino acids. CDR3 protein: CASSPSGRSTDTQYF. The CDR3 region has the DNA TGTGCCAGCAGCCCCAGCGGGAGGAGTACAGATACGCAGTATTTT.

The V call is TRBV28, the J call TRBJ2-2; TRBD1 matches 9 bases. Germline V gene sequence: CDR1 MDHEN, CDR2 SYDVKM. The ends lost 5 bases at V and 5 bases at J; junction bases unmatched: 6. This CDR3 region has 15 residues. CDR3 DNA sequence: TGTGCCAGCAGTGTACAGGGGGCGGATACCGGGGAGCTGTTTTTT. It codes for CASSVQGADTGELFF.

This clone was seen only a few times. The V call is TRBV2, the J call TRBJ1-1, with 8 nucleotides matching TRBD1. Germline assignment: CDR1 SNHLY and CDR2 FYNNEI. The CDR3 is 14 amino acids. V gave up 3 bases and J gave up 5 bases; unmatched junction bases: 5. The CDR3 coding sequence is TGTGCCAGCAGTGAGGACAGGGTGCGGACTGAAGCTTTCTTT. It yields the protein CASSEDRVRTEAFF.

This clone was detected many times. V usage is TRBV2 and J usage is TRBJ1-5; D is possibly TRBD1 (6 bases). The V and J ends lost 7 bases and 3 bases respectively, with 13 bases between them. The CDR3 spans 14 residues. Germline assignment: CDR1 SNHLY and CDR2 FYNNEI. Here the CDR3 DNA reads TGTGCCAGCAAGCAATCAGGGGACAATCAGCCCCAGCATTTT. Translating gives CASKQSGDNQPQHF.

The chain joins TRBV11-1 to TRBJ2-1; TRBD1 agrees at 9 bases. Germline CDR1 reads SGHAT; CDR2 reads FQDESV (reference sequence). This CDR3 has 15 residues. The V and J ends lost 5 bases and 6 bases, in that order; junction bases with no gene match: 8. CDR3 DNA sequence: TGTGCCAGCAGCCCCCGGACAGGGGAGACCAATGAGCAGTTCTTC. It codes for CASSPRTGETNEQFF.

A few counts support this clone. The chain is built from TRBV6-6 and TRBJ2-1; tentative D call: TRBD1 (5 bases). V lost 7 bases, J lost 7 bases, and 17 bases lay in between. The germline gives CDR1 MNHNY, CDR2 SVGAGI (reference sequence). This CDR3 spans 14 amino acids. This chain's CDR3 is CASTSSPRGNEQFF. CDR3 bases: TGTGCCAGCACTTCTTCCCCTAGGGGAAATGAGCAGTTCTTC.

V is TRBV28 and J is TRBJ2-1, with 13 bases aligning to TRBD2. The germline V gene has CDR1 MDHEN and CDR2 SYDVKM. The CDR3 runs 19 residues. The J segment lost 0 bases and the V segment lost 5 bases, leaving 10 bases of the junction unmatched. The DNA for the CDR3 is TGTGCCAGCAGTCAAGGGACTAGCGGGATAAGGAGCTCCTACAATGAGCAGTTCTTC. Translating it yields CASSQGTSGIRSSYNEQFF.

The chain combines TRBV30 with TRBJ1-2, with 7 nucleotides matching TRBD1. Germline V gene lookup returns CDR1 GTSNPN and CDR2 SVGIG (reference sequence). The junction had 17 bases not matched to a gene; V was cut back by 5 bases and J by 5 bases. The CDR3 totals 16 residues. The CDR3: CAWGITGTANTYGYTF. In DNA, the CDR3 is TGTGCCTGGGGGATCACCGGGACAGCAAACACTTATGGCTACACCTTC.

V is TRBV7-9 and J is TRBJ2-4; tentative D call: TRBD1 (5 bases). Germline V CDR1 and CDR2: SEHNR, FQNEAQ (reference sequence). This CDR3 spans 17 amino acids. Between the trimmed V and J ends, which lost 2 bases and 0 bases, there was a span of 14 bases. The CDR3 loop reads CASSLPPGSLAKNIQYF. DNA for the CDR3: TGTGCCAGCAGCTTACCCCCAGGGTCCCTAGCCAAAAACATTCAGTACTTC.

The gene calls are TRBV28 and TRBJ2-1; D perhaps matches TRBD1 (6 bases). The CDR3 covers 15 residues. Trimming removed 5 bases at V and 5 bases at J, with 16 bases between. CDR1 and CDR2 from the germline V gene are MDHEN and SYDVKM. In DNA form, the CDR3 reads TGTGCCAGCAGTACCATACAGGGTTGGGACAATGAGCAGTTCTTC. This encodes CASSTIQGWDNEQFF.

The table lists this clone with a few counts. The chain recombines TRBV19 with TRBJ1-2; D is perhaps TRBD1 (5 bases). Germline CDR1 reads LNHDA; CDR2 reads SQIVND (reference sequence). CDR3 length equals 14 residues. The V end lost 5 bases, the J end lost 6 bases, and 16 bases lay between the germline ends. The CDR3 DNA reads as TGTGCCAGTAGTCCCCGGGTAGGGGCCCATGGCTACACCTTC. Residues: CASSPRVGAHGYTF.

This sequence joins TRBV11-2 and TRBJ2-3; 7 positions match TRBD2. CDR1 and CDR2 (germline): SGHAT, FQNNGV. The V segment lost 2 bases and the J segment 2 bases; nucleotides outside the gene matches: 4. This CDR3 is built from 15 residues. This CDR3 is CASSLLLADTDTQYF. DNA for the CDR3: TGTGCCAGCAGCTTATTGCTAGCGGACACAGATACGCAGTATTTT.

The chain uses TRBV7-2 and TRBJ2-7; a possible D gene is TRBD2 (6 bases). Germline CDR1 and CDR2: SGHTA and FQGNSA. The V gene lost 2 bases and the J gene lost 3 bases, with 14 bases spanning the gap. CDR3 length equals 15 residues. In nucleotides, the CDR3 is TGTGCCAGCAGCTTAACGGCTCTGGAGGGCTACGAGCAGTACTTC. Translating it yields CASSLTALEGYEQYF.

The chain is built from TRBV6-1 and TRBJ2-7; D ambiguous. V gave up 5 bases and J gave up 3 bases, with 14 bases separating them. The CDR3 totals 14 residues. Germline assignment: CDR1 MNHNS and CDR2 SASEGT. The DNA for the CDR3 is TGTGCCAGCAGTAATAATCGGAACAGCTACGAGCAGTACTTC. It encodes CASSNNRNSYEQYF.

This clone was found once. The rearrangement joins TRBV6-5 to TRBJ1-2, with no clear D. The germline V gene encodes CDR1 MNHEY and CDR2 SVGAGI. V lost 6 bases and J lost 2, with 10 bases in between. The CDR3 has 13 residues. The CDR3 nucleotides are TGTGCCAGCAGACTACAAGAAAACTATGGCTACACCTTC. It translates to CASRLQENYGYTF.

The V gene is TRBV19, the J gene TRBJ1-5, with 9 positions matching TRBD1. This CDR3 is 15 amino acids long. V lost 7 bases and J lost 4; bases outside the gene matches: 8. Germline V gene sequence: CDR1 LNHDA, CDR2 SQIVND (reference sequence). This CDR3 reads CASNRWGQGNQPQHF. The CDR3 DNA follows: TGTGCCAGTAACCGATGGGGACAGGGAAATCAGCCCCAGCATTTT.

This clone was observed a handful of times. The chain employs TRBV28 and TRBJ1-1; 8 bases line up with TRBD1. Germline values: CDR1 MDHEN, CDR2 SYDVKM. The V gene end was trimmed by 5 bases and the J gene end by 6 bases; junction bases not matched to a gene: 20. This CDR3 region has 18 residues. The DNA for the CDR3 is TGTGCCAGCAGTACTAGGACAGGGCGAACCCTACCCAGGGCTGAAGCTTTCTTT. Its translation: CASSTRTGRTLPRAEAFF.

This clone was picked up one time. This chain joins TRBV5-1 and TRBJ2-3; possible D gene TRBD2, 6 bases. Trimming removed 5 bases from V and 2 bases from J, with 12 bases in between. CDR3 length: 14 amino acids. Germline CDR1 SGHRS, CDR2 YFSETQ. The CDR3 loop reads CASRQGLLTDTQYF. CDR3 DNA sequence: TGCGCCAGCAGACAAGGACTACTCACAGATACGCAGTATTTT.

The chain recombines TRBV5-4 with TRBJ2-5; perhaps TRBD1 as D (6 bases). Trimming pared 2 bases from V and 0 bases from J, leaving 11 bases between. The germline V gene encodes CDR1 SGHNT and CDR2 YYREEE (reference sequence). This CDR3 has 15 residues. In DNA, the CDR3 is TGTGCCAGCAGCTTATTTGACAGGAACCAAGAGACCCAGTACTTC. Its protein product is CASSLFDRNQETQYF.

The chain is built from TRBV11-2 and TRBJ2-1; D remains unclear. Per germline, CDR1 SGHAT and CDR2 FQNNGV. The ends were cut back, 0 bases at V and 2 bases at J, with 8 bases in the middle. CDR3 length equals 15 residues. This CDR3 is CASSLERPAYNEQFF. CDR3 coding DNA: TGTGCCAGCAGCTTAGAGCGGCCCGCCTACAATGAGCAGTTCTTC.

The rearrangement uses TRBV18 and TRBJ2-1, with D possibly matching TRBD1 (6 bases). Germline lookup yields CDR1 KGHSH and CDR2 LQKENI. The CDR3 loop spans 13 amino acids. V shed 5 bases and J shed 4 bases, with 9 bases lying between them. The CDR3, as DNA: TGTGCCAGCTCAGAGCAGGGGTACAATGAGCAGTTCTTC. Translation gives CASSEQGYNEQFF. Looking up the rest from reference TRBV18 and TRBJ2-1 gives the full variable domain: NAGVMQNPRHLVRRRGQEARLRCSPMKGHSHVYWYRQLPEEGLKFMVYLQKENIIDESGMPKERFSAEFPKEGPSILRIQQVVRGDSAAYFCASSEQGYNEQFFGPGTRLTVL.

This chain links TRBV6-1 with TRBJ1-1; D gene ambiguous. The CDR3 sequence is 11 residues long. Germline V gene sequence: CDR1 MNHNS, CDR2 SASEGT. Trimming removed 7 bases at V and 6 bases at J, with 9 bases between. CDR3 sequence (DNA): TGTGCCAGCAAGGCGGGTCCTGAAGCTTTCTTT. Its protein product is CASKAGPEAFF.